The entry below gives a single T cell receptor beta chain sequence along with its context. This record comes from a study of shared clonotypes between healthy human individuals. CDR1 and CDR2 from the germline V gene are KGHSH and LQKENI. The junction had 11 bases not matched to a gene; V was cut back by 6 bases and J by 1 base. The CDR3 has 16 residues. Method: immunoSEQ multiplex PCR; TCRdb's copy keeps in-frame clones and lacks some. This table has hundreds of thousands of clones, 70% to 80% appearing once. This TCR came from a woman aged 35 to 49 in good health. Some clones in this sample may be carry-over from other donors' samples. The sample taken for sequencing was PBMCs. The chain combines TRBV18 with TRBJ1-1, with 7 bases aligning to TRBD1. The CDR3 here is CASSQGQGEGNTEAFF. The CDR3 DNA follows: TGTGCCAGCTCCCAAGGGCAGGGGGAAGGGAACACTGAAGCTTTCTTT.